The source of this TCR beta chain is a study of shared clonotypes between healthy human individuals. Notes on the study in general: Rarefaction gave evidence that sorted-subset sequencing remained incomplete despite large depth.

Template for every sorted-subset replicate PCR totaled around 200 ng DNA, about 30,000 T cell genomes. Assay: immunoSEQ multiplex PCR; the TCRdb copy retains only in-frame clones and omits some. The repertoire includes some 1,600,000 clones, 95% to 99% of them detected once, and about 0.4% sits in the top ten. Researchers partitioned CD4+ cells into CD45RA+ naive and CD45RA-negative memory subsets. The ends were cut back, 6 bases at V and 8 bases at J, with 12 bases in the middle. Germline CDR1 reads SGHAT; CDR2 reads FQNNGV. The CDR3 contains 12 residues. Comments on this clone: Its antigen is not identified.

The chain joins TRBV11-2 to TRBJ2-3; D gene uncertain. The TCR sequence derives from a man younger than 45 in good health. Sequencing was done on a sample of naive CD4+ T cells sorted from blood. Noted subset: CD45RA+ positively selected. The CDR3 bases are TGTGCCAGCAGAGCCCTGCCGGGTACGCAGTATTTT. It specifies CASRALPGTQYF.